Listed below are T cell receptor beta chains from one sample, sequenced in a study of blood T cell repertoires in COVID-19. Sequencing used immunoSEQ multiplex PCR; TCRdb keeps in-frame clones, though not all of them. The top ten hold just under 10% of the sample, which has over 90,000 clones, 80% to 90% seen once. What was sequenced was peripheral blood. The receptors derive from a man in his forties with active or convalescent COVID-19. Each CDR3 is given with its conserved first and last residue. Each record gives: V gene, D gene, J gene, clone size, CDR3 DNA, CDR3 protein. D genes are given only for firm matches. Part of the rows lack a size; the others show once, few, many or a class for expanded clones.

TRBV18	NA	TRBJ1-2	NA	TGTGCCAGCTCGACAATACAGGGAAGCCACTATGGCTACACCTTC	CASSTIQGSHYGYTF
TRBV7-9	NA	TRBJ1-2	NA	TGTGCCAGCAGCTTAGCAGGGGTTAACTATGGCTACACCTTC	CASSLAGVNYGYTF
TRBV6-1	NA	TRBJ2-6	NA	TGTGCCAGCAGTGAACCTCCTTTTGCCCCCCACTACTCTGGGGCCAACGTCCTGACTTTC	CASSEPPFAPHYSGANVLTF
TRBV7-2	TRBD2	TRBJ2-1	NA	TGTGCCAGCAGCACCAGGAGCGGGGGGGTTTACAATGAGCAGTTCTTC	CASSTRSGGVYNEQFF
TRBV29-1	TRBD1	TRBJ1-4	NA	TGCAGCGCTATTTTAACAGGGGTGGGAAAACTGTTTTTT	CSAILTGVGKLFF
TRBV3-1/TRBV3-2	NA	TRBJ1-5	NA	TGTGCCAGCAGCCAAGGAACGGGGATGGGGCCCCAGCATTTT	CASSQGTGMGPQHF
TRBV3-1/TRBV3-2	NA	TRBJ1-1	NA	TGTGCCAGCAGCCAAGAAACGACTCGAGTACAAGCTTTCTTT	CASSQETTRVQAFF
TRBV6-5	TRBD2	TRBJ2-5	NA	TGTGCCAGCACCCGGGGGGGGGCTGAGACCCAGTACTTC	CASTRGGAETQYF
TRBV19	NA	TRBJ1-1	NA	TGTGCCAGTAGTATATTTGGGGCGGCGGTGGGGAACACTGAAGCTTTCTTT	CASSIFGAAVGNTEAFF
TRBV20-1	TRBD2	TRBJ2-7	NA	TGCAGTGCTAGTCTTCAGACTAGCGGGGGGCCCTACGAGCAGTACTTC	CSASLQTSGGPYEQYF
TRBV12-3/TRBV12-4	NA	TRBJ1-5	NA	TGTGCCAGCAGTTTGGAGGGAGATGAGCCCCAGCATTTT	CASSLEGDEPQHF
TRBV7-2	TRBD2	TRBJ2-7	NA	TGTGCCAGCAGTAGCGGGGGGGCCTCCTACGAGCAGTACTTC	CASSSGGASYEQYF
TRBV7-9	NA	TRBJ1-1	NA	TGTGCCAGCAGCTTAGGCCTGACAGGGAACACTGAAGCTTTCTTT	CASSLGLTGNTEAFF
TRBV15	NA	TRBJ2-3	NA	TGTGCCACCAGCAGTGAGCCTTCTAGCACAGATACGCAGTATTTT	CATSSEPSSTDTQYF
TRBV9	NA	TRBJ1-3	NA	TGTGCCAGCAGCCCTCGCGAGGGTACTGGAAACACCATATATTTT	CASSPREGTGNTIYF
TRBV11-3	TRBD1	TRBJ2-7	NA	TGTGCCAGCAGCTTCCGACAGGGGAACTCCTACGAGCAGTACTTC	CASSFRQGNSYEQYF
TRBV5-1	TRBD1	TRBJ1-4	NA	TGCGCCAGCAGCAATCTAATTGGGACAGGGAATGAAAAACTGTTTTTT	CASSNLIGTGNEKLFF
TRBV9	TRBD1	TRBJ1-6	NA	TGTGCCAGCAGCTTGGCCGGGACAGGGGATTCACCCCTCCACTTT	CASSLAGTGDSPLHF
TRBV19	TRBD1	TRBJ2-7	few	TGTGCCAGTAGGGTGGGGACAGCCTCCTACGAGCAGTACTTC	CASRVGTASYEQYF
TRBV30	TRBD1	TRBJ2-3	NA	TGTGCCTGGACCTCCGGGACAGGGTCGTATACGCAGTATTTT	CAWTSGTGSYTQYF
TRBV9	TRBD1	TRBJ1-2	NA	TGTGCCAGCAGCGTATATGGGACAGGGCAAGATGGCTACACCTTC	CASSVYGTGQDGYTF
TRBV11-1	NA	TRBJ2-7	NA	TGTGCCAGCAGCTTTAGACATCAGGACAAGCAGTACTTC	CASSFRHQDKQYF
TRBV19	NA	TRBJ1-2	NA	TGTGCCAGTACCGGCCACGGGTTTGGCTACACCTTC	CASTGHGFGYTF
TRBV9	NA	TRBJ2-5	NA	TGTGCCAGCAGCAAGAACCCCACAGGGTTAGAGACCCAGTACTTC	CASSKNPTGLETQYF
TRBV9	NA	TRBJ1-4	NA	TGTGCCAGCAGCGTTCAGGGACTATTTGAGGAAAAACTGTTTTTT	CASSVQGLFEEKLFF
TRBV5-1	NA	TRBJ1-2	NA	TGCGCCAGCAGCTTTAGCAGTCACCTACCCCTCAACTATGGCTACACCTTC	CASSFSSHLPLNYGYTF
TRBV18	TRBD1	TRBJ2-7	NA	TGTGCCAGCTCACCCCCGGGACAGGGCGGGGGCGAGCAGTACTTC	CASSPPGQGGGEQYF
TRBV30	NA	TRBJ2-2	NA	TGTGCCTGGGCGCACTACACCGGGGAGCTGTTTTTT	CAWAHYTGELFF
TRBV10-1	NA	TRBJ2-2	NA	TGCGCCAGCAGCGTACAGCTGAACACCGGGGAGCTGTTTTTT	CASSVQLNTGELFF
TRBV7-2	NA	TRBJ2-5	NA	TGTGCCAGCAGCTTAGCGCCAGGGGGAGGCCAAGAGACCCAGTACTTC	CASSLAPGGGQETQYF
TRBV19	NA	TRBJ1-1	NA	TGTGCCAGTAGTATAGACCAGGTGAACACTGAAGCTTTCTTT	CASSIDQVNTEAFF
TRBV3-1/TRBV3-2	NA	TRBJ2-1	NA	TGTGCCAGCAGCTGGGGCAGGGCTCAGTTCTCCTACAATGAGCAGTTCTTC	CASSWGRAQFSYNEQFF
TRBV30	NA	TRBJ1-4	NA	TGTGCCTGGAGCCATGGCCTCGGTCGGGGGGAAAAACTGTTTTTT	CAWSHGLGRGEKLFF
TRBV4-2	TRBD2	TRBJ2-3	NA	TGTGCCAGCAGTCCCAGCGGGGGGGCGAAGGATACGCAGTATTTT	CASSPSGGAKDTQYF
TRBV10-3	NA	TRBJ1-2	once	TGTGCCGTCCTTAGTGGGCAGGGCGCCGCCAGTGGCTACACCTTC	CAVLSGQGAASGYTF
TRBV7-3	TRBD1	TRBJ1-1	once	TGTGCCAGCAGCCAACGACAGATTAGACAGGGAAGCACTGAAGCTTTCTTT	CASSQRQIRQGSTEAFF
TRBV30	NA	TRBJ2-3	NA	TGTGCCTGGAGTGTACGGGTAGGAACTAGCACAGATACGCAGTATTTT	CAWSVRVGTSTDTQYF
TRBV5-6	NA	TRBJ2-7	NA	TGTGCCAGCAGCCCCACCCTACCTAGTAGAGACGAGCAGTACTTC	CASSPTLPSRDEQYF
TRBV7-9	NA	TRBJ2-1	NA	TGTGCCAGCAGCTATTGGAGGGGAGACGTTAGCTCCTACAATGAGCAGTTCTTC	CASSYWRGDVSSYNEQFF
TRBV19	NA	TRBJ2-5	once	TGTGCCAGTAGTTTCCTCTCTGCAGTTTCACAAGAGACCCAGTACTTC	CASSFLSAVSQETQYF